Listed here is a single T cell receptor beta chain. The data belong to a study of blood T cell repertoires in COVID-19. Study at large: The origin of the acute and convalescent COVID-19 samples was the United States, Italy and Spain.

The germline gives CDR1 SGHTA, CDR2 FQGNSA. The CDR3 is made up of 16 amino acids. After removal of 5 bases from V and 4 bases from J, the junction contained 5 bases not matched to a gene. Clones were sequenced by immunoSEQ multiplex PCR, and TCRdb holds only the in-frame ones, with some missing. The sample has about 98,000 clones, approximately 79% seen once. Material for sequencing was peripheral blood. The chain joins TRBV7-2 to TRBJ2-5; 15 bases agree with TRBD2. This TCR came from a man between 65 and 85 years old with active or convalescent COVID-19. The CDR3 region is CASSPGLAGGGETQYF. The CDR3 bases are TGTGCCAGCAGCCCCGGACTAGCGGGGGGGGGAGAGACCCAGTACTTC. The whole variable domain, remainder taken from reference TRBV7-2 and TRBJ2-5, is GAGVSQSPSNKVTEKGKDVELRCDPISGHTALYWYRQSLGQGLEFLIYFQGNSAPDKSGLPSDRFSAERTGGSVSTLTIQRTQQEDSAVYLCASSPGLAGGGETQYFGPGTRLLVL.